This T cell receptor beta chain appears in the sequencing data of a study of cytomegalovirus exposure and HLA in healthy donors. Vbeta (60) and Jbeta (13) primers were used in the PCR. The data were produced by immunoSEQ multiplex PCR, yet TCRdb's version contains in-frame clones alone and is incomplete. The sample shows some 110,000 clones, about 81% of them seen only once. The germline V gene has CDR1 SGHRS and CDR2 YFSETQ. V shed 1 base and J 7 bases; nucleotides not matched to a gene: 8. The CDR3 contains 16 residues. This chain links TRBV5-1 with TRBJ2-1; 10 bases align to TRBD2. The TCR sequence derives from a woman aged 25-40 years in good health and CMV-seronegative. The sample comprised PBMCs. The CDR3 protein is CASSLIQRGGVNEQFF. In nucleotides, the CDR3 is TGCGCCAGCAGCTTGATACAGCGGGGGGGCGTTAATGAGCAGTTCTTC.